These 26 T cell receptor beta chains were all obtained from the same sample, sequenced in a study of T cell repertoires in cytomegalovirus infection. These receptors have no known antigen. TCRdb re-derived calls from the reads in MiXCR, one entry per CDR3 protein. Of fewer than 950,000 distinct CDR3 sequences listed, approximately 32% are singletons. Sequencing was performed on cultured CD8+ T cells from PBMCs, taken from culture after CMV antigen stimulation. These receptors originate from a human donor in good health (CMV status not recorded). Some clones in this sample may be carry-over from other donors' samples.

CDR3 sequence: CASSLQHYGQNNQPQHF. The CDR3 nucleotides are TGTGCCAGTAGTCTCCAGCACTACGGACAGAACAATCAGCCCCAGCATTTT. The chain recombines TRBV19 with TRBJ1-5; perhaps TRBD1 as D (6 bases). Germline V gives CDR1 LNHDA, CDR2 SQIVND (reference sequence). Trimming took off 5 bases at V and 3 bases at J, with 20 bases between the two ends. CDR3 length: 17 amino acids.

This clonotype occurred many times. The V call is TRBV12-3 or TRBV12-4, the J call TRBJ2-1; 8 nucleotides match TRBD2. Trimming cost V 5 bases and J 4 bases; bases outside gene matches: 4. This CDR3 spans 14 amino acids. CDR3 residues: CASSTSGAYNEQFF. The CDR3 DNA follows: TGTGCCAGCAGTACTAGCGGAGCGTACAATGAGCAGTTCTTC.

The gene calls are TRBV25-1 and TRBJ1-5, with no clear D. V lost 1 base and J 1 base, leaving 5 bases between the germline ends. The germline V gene encodes CDR1 MGHDK and CDR2 SYGVNS. CDR3 length equals 14 residues. CDR3 in DNA: TGTGCCAGCAGTGAATGGGAAAGCAATCAGCCCCAGCATTTT. Translating it yields CASSEWESNQPQHF.

This clonotype has only a few counts. The chain joins TRBV7-6 to TRBJ2-5; 9 nucleotides align to TRBD2. V gave up 4 bases and J gave up 9 bases; unmatched junction bases: 12. The germline gives CDR1 SGHVS, CDR2 FNYEAQ. The CDR3 spans 15 residues. CDR3 in DNA: TGTGCCAGCAGCTCGACTAGCGGCGGACAAGGGGCCCAGTACTTC. This translates into CASSSTSGGQGAQYF.

J is TRBJ1-2 and V is TRBV7-9; 9 bases fit TRBD1. The J segment lost 6 bases and the V segment lost 5 bases, leaving 13 bases of the junction unmatched. There are 16 residues in the CDR3. In germline, CDR1 is SEHNR, CDR2 FQNEAQ (reference sequence). CDR3 sequence reads: CASSVDLTGTGNGYTF. CDR3 coding DNA: TGTGCCAGCAGCGTTGACCTAACCGGGACAGGGAATGGCTACACCTTC. Full variable domain (remainder filled in from reference TRBV7-9 and TRBJ1-2): DTGVSQNPRHKITKRGQNVTFRCDPISEHNRLYWYRQTLGQGPEFLTYFQNEAQLEKSRLLSDRFSAERPKGSFSTLEIQRTEQGDSAMYLCASSVDLTGTGNGYTFGSGTRLTVV.

The sample holds many counts of this clonotype. V and J are TRBV7-6 and TRBJ1-1; 10 bases line up with TRBD1. Germline lookup yields CDR1 SGHVS and CDR2 FNYEAQ. The V segment lost 4 bases and the J segment 5 bases; nucleotides outside the gene matches: 10. The CDR3 length is 16 residues. CDR3 sequence reads: CASSSHLDRGGTEAFF. The CDR3 nucleotides read TGTGCCAGCAGCTCCCACTTGGACAGGGGGGGGACTGAAGCTTTCTTT.

This clonotype was detected only a few times. V and J are TRBV6-1 and TRBJ1-2, with D unresolved. V was pared by 2 bases and J by 0 bases, with 10 bases between. Germline V gene data show CDR1 as MNHNS and CDR2 as SASEGT. The CDR3 totals 15 residues. The DNA of the CDR3 is TGTGCCAGCAGTGAAAGCTGGGCACCTAACTATGGCTACACCTTC. It yields the protein CASSESWAPNYGYTF.

This clonotype was counted only a few times. The chain combines TRBV11-3 with TRBJ2-1; 12 nucleotides match TRBD2. CDR1 and CDR2 (germline): SGHNT, YENEEA. Trimming took 5 bases from V and 2 from J; bases not matched to a gene: 10. The CDR3 runs 18 residues. In nucleotides, the CDR3 is TGTGCCAGCAGCCCTAGCGGGGGGGCTTTGGTGACCTACAATGAGCAGTTCTTC. This sequence encodes CASSPSGGALVTYNEQFF.

The chain joins TRBV20-1 to TRBJ2-4; 14 bases match TRBD2. The CDR3 runs to 20 residues. J lost 0 bases, V lost 0 bases, and 10 bases had no gene match. Germline V gene sequence: CDR1 DFQATT, CDR2 SNEGSKA (reference sequence). Here the CDR3 DNA reads TGCAGTGCTAGAGACCGTGGGACTAGCGGGGGCTCCTTAGCCAAAAACATTCAGTACTTC. This gives the protein CSARDRGTSGGSLAKNIQYF.

The chain uses TRBV12-3 or TRBV12-4 and TRBJ2-5; no firm D call. CDR3 size: 14 residues. V was pared by 6 bases and J by 2 bases, with 13 bases between. In nucleotides, the CDR3 is TGTGCCAGCAGCTATAACAGTCCTCAAGAGACCCAGTACTTC. This gives the protein CASSYNSPQETQYF.

The chain links TRBV9 to TRBJ1-1; D gene ambiguous. V lost 4 bases, J lost 0 bases, and 13 bases lay in between. Germline CDR1 and CDR2: SGDLS and YYNGEE. This CDR3 has 15 amino acids. CDR3 protein: CASSPSRLMNTEAFF. CDR3 DNA sequence: TGTGCCAGCAGCCCCAGTAGGTTGATGAACACTGAAGCTTTCTTT. Based on the CDR3 plus reference TRBV9 and TRBJ1-1, the full variable domain is DSGVTQTPKHLITATGQRVTLRCSPRSGDLSVYWYQQSLDQGLQFLIQYYNGEERAKGNILERFSAQQFPDLHSELNLSSLELGDSALYFCASSPSRLMNTEAFFGQGTRLTVV.

This chain joins TRBV27 and TRBJ1-4; tentative D call: TRBD1 (5 bases). V gave up 5 bases and J gave up 1 base, with 14 bases separating them. The CDR3 has 16 residues. CDR1 and CDR2 (germline): MNHEY, SMNVEV (reference sequence). The CDR3 DNA is TGTGCCAGCAGTACTACCCCGGGGCTAACTAATGAAAAACTGTTTTTT. Its protein is CASSTTPGLTNEKLFF.

This rearrangement joins TRBV27 to TRBJ1-4; 11 nucleotides agree with TRBD1. The CDR3 contains 13 residues. In germline, CDR1 is MNHEY, CDR2 SMNVEV (reference sequence). With 5 bases clipped from V and 11 bases from J, the junction kept 4 bases outside the gene matches. For the CDR3, the DNA is TGTGCCAGCAGTCCGGGGACAGGGGGGAAACTGTTTTTT. It is translated as CASSPGTGGKLFF. Variable domain in full (rest from reference TRBV27 and TRBJ1-4): EAQVTQNPRYLITVTGKKLTVTCSQNMNHEYMSWYRQDPGLGLRQIYYSMNVEVTDKGDVPEGYKVSRKEKRNFPLILESPSPNQTSLYFCASSPGTGGKLFFGSGTQLSVL.

The chain carries TRBV27 and TRBJ2-1, with 10 bases that match TRBD2. This CDR3 is 17 amino acids long. Germline V gene lookup returns CDR1 MNHEY and CDR2 SMNVEV (reference sequence). The ends lost 5 bases at V and 2 bases at J; junction bases unmatched: 9. The CDR3 DNA is TGTGCCAGCAGTGTCGACTCAGCGGGGGGGCCCTACAATGAGCAGTTCTTC. This sequence encodes CASSVDSAGGPYNEQFF.

This clonotype has ten or more counts. The chain is built from TRBV7-6 and TRBJ1-1; D unclear. V shed 2 bases and J shed 6 bases, with 10 bases lying between them. Per germline, CDR1 SGHVS and CDR2 FNYEAQ. CDR3 length: 13 residues. CDR3 nucleotides: TGTGCCAGCAGCTTATCGCCGGGATCTGAAGCTTTCTTT. Protein product: CASSLSPGSEAFF.

This clonotype showed up just a few times. The chain recombines TRBV4-2 with TRBJ1-2, with D unresolved. The germline V and J ends were trimmed by 0 bases and 4 bases, with 6 bases remaining between them. CDR1 and CDR2 (germline): LGHNA, YNFKEQ. CDR3 length: 13 amino acids. CDR3 protein: CASSQETPYGYTF. CDR3 nucleotides: TGTGCCAGCAGCCAAGAAACACCCTATGGCTACACCTTC.

The genes are TRBV27 and TRBJ1-2; TRBD1 might be the D (6 bases). CDR3 length: 13 amino acids. Trimming stripped 10 bases from V and 8 bases from J, with 20 bases between. Germline lookup yields CDR1 MNHEY and CDR2 SMNVEV (reference sequence). This CDR3 reads CATQTGGNSGYTF. CDR3 sequence (DNA): TGTGCCACACAGACAGGAGGGAATAGCGGCTACACCTTC.

The V gene is TRBV20-1, the J gene TRBJ1-6; 7 nucleotides match TRBD1. The ends lost 7 bases at V and 4 bases at J; junction bases unmatched: 1. The CDR3 covers 12 residues. From germline, CDR1 is DFQATT and CDR2 SNEGSKA (reference sequence). The CDR3 is CSGQGYNSPLHF. The DNA of the CDR3 is TGCAGTGGACAGGGTTATAATTCACCCCTCCACTTT.

The chain carries TRBV5-6 and TRBJ2-5; TRBD2 matches at 8 bases. Germline CDR1 reads SGHDT; CDR2 reads YYEEEE. The ends lost 3 bases at V and 7 bases at J; junction bases unmatched: 5. This CDR3 region has 13 residues. DNA for the CDR3: TGTGCCAGCAGCTCCGGGGGGGGTGGGACCCAGTACTTC. This gives the protein CASSSGGGGTQYF.

The V call is TRBV27, the J call TRBJ2-1, with 14 bases lining up with TRBD2. Germline CDR1 MNHEY, CDR2 SMNVEV (reference sequence). The CDR3 is 16 residues long. V lost 7 bases and J lost 13; bases outside the gene matches: 15. The CDR3 coding sequence is TGTGCCAGCATCCAATTTAAGGGGACTAGCGGGGGCTTTCAGTTCTTC. It codes for CASIQFKGTSGGFQFF.

This clonotype was seen more than once but under ten times. V gene TRBV6-6 combines with J gene TRBJ2-1; D not resolved. The CDR3 is made up of 13 amino acids. The ends were cut back, 2 bases at V and 5 bases at J, with 7 bases in the middle. Germline V gene data show CDR1 as MNHNY and CDR2 as SVGAGI (reference sequence). This CDR3 is CASSYGIDNEQFF. Here the CDR3 DNA reads TGTGCCAGCAGTTACGGTATAGACAATGAGCAGTTCTTC.

This chain joins TRBV12-3 or TRBV12-4 and TRBJ2-1; D may match TRBD1 or TRBD2 (5 bases each). The CDR3 covers 15 residues. Trimming took off 6 bases at V and 7 bases at J, with 19 bases between the two ends. The CDR3 region has the DNA TGTGCCAGCAGGAGTTTGAGGTTGGGGGTAAATGAGCAGTTCTTC. As protein: CASRSLRLGVNEQFF.

This clonotype turned up a few times. The V and J genes are TRBV7-9 and TRBJ1-6; TRBD1 is a possible D gene (5 bases). V lost 5 bases to trimming and J lost 1 base, with 12 bases between them. Germline CDR1 SEHNR, CDR2 FQNEAQ (reference sequence). The CDR3 has 16 residues. This CDR3 is CASSPPGRSYNSPLHF. CDR3 DNA: TGTGCCAGCAGCCCGCCGGGACGGTCCTATAATTCACCCCTCCACTTT.

This chain links TRBV4-2 with TRBJ2-3, with no clear D. Germline lookup yields CDR1 LGHNA and CDR2 YNFKEQ. Trimming pared 2 bases from V and 4 bases from J, leaving 10 bases between. The length of the CDR3 is 14 residues. CDR3 loop: CASSQWLQADTQYF. The CDR3 DNA reads TGTGCCAGCAGCCAATGGCTGCAAGCAGATACGCAGTATTTT.

The V and J genes are TRBV9 and TRBJ2-5; D may be TRBD1 (6 bases). The V end was cut by 4 bases, the J end by 0 bases, with 10 bases between. Germline CDR1 SGDLS, CDR2 YYNGEE. The CDR3 loop spans 14 amino acids. The CDR3 region has the DNA TGTGCCAGCAGCCTATGGACAGACCAAGAGACCCAGTACTTC. This codes for CASSLWTDQETQYF.

This clonotype came up many times. The V call is TRBV28, the J call TRBJ2-4, with 9 bases matching TRBD1. The germline CDR1 and CDR2 sequences are MDHEN and SYDVKM. CDR3 length: 14 residues. Trimming at V came to 3 bases and at J to 7 bases, leaving 4 bases not matched to a gene. The CDR3 spells CASSLVQGANIQYF. In DNA form, the CDR3 reads TGTGCCAGCAGTTTGGTACAGGGGGCGAACATTCAGTACTTC.